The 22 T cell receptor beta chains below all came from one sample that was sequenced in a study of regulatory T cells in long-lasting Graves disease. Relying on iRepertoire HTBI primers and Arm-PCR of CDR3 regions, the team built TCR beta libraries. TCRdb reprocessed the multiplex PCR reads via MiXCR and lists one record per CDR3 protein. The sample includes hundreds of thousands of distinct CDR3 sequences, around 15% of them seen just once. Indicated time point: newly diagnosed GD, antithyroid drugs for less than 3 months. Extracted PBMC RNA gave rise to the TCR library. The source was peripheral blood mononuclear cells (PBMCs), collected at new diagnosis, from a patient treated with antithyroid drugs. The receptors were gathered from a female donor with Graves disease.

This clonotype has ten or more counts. CDR3 loop: CRRQLNSNQPQHF. The CDR3 DNA follows: TGCAGACGACAGCTGAATAGCAATCAGCCCCAGCATTTT. The chain carries TRBV20-1 and TRBJ1-5; TRBD1 is a possible D gene (5 bases). The germline gives CDR1 DFQATT, CDR2 SNEGSKA (reference sequence). This CDR3 has 13 residues.

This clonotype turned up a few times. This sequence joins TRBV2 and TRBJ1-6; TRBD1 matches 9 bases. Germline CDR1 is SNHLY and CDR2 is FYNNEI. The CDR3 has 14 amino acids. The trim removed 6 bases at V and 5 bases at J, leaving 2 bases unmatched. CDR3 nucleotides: TGTGCCAGCAGCGGACAGGGGAATAATTCACCCCTCCACTTT. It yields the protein CASSGQGNNSPLHF.

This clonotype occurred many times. The CDR3 sequence: CSARKAGGRSYNSPLHF. The CDR3 DNA sequence: TGCAGTGCTAGAAAGGCGGGGGGCCGCTCCTATAATTCACCCCTCCACTTT. The rearrangement joins TRBV20-1 to TRBJ1-6; maybe TRBD1 (6 bases). V dropped 2 bases and J dropped 0 bases, with 14 bases sitting between them. The CDR3 is 17 amino acids. Looked up from germline, CDR1 is DFQATT and CDR2 is SNEGSKA (reference sequence).

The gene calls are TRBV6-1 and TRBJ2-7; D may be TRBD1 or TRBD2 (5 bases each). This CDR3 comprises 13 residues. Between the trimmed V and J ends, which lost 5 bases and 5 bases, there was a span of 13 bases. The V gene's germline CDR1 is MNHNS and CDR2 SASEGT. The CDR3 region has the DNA TGTGCCAGCAGTCCGGGCCTGGGGGACGAGCAGTACTTC. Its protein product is CASSPGLGDEQYF.

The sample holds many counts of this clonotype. The CDR3 DNA reads TGTGCCAGCAGCCAAGTCCACGACGTCAACACTGAAGCTTTCTTT. Amino acid sequence: CASSQVHDVNTEAFF. The rearrangement joins TRBV3-1 to TRBJ1-1; D not certain. The CDR3 contains 15 residues. V was shortened by 1 base and J by 2 bases, with 11 bases between the two germline ends. Germline CDR1 and CDR2: LGHDT and YNNKEL (reference sequence).

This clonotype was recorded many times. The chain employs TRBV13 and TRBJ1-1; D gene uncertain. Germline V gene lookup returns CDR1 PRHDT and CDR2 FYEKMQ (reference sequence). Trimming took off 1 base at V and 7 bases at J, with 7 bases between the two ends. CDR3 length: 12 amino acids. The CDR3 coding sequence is TGTGCCAGCAGCTTAGTTGAAGGTGAAGCTTTCTTT. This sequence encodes CASSLVEGEAFF.

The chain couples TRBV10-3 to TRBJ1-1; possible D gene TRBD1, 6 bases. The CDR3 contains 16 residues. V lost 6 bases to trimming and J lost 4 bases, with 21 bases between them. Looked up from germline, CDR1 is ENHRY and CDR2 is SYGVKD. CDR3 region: CAIREQGGGRPTEAFF. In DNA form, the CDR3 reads TGTGCCATCAGGGAGCAAGGGGGGGGCAGACCCACTGAAGCTTTCTTT.

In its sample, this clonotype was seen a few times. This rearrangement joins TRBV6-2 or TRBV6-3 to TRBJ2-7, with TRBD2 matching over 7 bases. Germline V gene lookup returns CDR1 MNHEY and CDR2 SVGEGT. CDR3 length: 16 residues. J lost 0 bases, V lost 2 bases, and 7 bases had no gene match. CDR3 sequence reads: CASSYLLAELSYEQYF. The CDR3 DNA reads TGTGCCAGCAGTTACCTTCTAGCGGAACTCTCCTACGAGCAGTACTTC.

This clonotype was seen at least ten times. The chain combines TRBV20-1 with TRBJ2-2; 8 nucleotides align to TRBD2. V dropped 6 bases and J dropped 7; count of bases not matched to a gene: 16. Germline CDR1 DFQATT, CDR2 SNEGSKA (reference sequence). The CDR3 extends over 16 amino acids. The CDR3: CSARNLVAGIGGELFF. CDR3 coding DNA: TGCAGTGCCCGAAATTTGGTAGCGGGGATTGGCGGGGAGCTGTTTTTT.

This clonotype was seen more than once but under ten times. The CDR3 region has the DNA TGTGCCTGGAGTGCGCGACTCCACAATGAGCAGTTCTTC. Its protein is CAWSARLHNEQFF. The chain carries TRBV30 and TRBJ2-1, with unresolved D. The CDR3 is 13 residues long. Germline loops: CDR1 GTSNPN, CDR2 SVGIG (reference sequence). V was shortened by 1 base and J by 5 bases, with 9 bases between the two germline ends.

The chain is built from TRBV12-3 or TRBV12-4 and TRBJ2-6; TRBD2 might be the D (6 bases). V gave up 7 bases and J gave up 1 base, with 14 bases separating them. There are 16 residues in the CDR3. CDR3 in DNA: TGTGCCAGCAAGGGGACTTATCTGTCTGGGGCCAACGTCCTGACTTTC. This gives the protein CASKGTYLSGANVLTF.

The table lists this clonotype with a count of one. The CDR3 DNA reads TGTGCCAGCAGTGAAGCGCCGGGACCTACTAATGAAAAACTGTTTTTT. This gives the protein CASSEAPGPTNEKLFF. This rearrangement joins TRBV6-1 to TRBJ1-4; a weak D match, TRBD1 (5 bases). Looked up from germline, CDR1 is MNHNS and CDR2 is SASEGT. The CDR3 totals 16 residues. V lost 0 bases to trimming and J lost 2 bases, with 10 bases between them.

CDR3 loop: CASSYRTAPMNTEAFF. The CDR3 DNA reads as TGTGCCAGTAGTTACAGGACAGCGCCTATGAACACTGAAGCTTTCTTT. This sequence joins TRBV19 and TRBJ1-1, with D perhaps TRBD1 (6 bases). The CDR3 extends over 16 amino acids. Trimming left V 5 bases short and J 0 bases short, with 16 bases between. Germline loops: CDR1 LNHDA, CDR2 SQIVND (reference sequence). The full variable domain, completed using reference TRBV19 and TRBJ1-1, is DGGITQSPKYLFRKEGQNVTLSCEQNLNHDAMYWYRQDPGQGLRLIYYSQIVNDFQKGDIAEGYSVSREKKESFPLTVTSAQKNPTAFYLCASSYRTAPMNTEAFFGQGTRLTVV.

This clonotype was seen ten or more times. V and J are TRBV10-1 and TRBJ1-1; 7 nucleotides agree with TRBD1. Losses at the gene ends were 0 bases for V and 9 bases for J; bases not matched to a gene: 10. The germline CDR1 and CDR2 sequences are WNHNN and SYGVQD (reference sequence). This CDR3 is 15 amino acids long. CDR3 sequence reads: CASSESKSGTEKAFF. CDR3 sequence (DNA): TGCGCCAGCAGTGAGTCGAAATCCGGGACAGAGAAAGCTTTCTTT.

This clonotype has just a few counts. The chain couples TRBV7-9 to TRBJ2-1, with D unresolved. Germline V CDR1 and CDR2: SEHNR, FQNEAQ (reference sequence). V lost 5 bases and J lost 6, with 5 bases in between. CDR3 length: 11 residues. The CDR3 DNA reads TGTGCCAGCAGCCCCATCAATGAGCAGTTCTTC. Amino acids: CASSPINEQFF.

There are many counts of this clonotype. The CDR3 DNA reads TGTGCCAGTAGACTGGACAGGAGCACTGAAGCTTTCTTT. Residues: CASRLDRSTEAFF. The chain has TRBV19 and TRBJ1-1, with 7 bases identical to TRBD1. The germline V gene has CDR1 LNHDA and CDR2 SQIVND (reference sequence). The V gene end was trimmed by 6 bases and the J gene end by 4 bases; junction bases not matched to a gene: 5. This CDR3 has 13 residues.

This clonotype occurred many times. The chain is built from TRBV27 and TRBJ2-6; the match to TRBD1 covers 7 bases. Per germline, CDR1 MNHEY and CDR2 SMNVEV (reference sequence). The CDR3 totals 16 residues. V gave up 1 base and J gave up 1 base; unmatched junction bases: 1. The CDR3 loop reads CASSLWTGSGANVLTF. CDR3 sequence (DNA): TGTGCCAGCAGTTTATGGACAGGATCTGGGGCCAACGTCCTGACTTTC.

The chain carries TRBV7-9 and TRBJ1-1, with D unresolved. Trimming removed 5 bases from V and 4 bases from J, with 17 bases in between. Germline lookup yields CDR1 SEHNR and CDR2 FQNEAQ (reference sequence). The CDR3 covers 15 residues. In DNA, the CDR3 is TGTGCCAGCAGCCGACCAGTCCCGGGTGCCACTGAAGCTTTCTTT. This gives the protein CASSRPVPGATEAFF.

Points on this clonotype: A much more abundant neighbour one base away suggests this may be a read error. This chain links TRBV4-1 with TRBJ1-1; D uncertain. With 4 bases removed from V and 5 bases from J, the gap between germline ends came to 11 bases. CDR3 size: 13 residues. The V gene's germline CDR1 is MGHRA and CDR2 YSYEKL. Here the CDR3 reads CASSLLLGTEAFF. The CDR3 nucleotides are TGCGCCAGCAGCCTCCTTTTGGGTACTGAAGCTTTCTTT.

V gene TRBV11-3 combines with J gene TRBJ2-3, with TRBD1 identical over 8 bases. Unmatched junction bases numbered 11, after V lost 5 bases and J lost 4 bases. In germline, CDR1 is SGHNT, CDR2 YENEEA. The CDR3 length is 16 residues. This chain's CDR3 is CASSQGLQGAADTQYF. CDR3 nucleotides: TGTGCCAGCAGCCAAGGACTTCAGGGGGCGGCAGATACGCAGTATTTT.

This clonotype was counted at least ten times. CDR3 amino acids: CASSIGPGQGRETQYF. CDR3 coding DNA: TGTGCCAGTAGTATCGGTCCGGGACAGGGGCGTGAGACCCAGTACTTC. V and J are TRBV19 and TRBJ2-5; 10 bases are shared with TRBD1. From germline, CDR1 is LNHDA and CDR2 SQIVND (reference sequence). Unmatched junction bases numbered 9, after V lost 3 bases and J lost 5 bases. CDR3 size: 16 residues.

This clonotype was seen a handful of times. CDR3: CASSQTTRLYEQYF. DNA for the CDR3: TGTGCCAGCAGCCAAACAACTAGACTCTACGAGCAGTACTTC. The chain has TRBV7-6 and TRBJ2-7, with a tentative D call TRBD2 (5 bases). The CDR3 totals 14 residues. Germline-derived CDR1 and CDR2 are SGHVS and FNYEAQ. Trimming took 5 bases from V and 3 from J, leaving 14 bases between them.